The rows below give T cell receptor beta chains drawn from one sample of a study of OX40 agonist ivuxolimab in advanced cancers. This table comes from immunoSEQ multiplex PCR, and its TCRdb copy is limited to in-frame clones, with some not included. The table includes 100,000 to 120,000 clones, over 85% detected once. The sample was CD4+ or CD8+ T cells sorted from blood, taken in a trial of the OX40 agonist ivuxolimab. The receptors shown here come from an adult with an advanced solid tumor such as melanoma, head and neck, liver or kidney cancer. The CDR3 runs from the conserved cysteine through the conserved F or W. The D gene is left open where the match is weak. Not all rows give a size; the values are once, few, many and, for expanded clones, a class.

j_call: TRBJ2-7; v_call: TRBV7-3; d_call: TRBD2; clone_size: -; cdr3_aa: CASSPGTSGSYEQYF; cdr3_nt: TGTGCCAGCAGCCCGGGGACTAGCGGGAGCTACGAGCAGTACTTC
j_call: TRBJ2-3; v_call: TRBV6-6; d_call: TRBD1; clone_size: -; cdr3_aa: CASSSTGGMADTQYF; cdr3_nt: TGTGCCAGCAGTTCGACAGGGGGAATGGCCGATACGCAGTATTTT
j_call: TRBJ1-2; v_call: TRBV14; d_call: TRBD1; clone_size: -; cdr3_aa: CASSQDRGARLGYTF; cdr3_nt: TGTGCCAGCAGCCAAGACAGGGGGGCTCGTCTAGGCTACACCTTC
j_call: TRBJ1-1; v_call: TRBV11-3; d_call: -; clone_size: -; cdr3_aa: CASSFQGNTEAFF; cdr3_nt: TGTGCCAGCAGCTTCCAGGGGAACACTGAAGCTTTCTTT
j_call: TRBJ1-1; v_call: TRBV18; d_call: -; clone_size: -; cdr3_aa: CASSPGFEFSMNTEAFF; cdr3_nt: TGTGCCAGCTCACCAGGGTTTGAGTTTTCCATGAACACTGAAGCTTTCTTT
j_call: TRBJ2-3; v_call: TRBV30; d_call: -; clone_size: -; cdr3_aa: CAWRPYTDTQYF; cdr3_nt: TGTGCCTGGAGGCCTTACACAGATACGCAGTATTTT
j_call: TRBJ2-7; v_call: TRBV4-3; d_call: -; clone_size: -; cdr3_aa: CASSRNQGGYSREQYF; cdr3_nt: TGCGCCAGCAGCCGAAACCAGGGAGGTTACTCTCGCGAGCAGTACTTC
j_call: TRBJ2-3; v_call: TRBV5-1; d_call: TRBD2; clone_size: -; cdr3_aa: CASRNSGSPKDTQYF; cdr3_nt: TGCGCCAGCAGAAATAGCGGGAGCCCTAAAGATACGCAGTATTTT
j_call: TRBJ2-3; v_call: TRBV6-4; d_call: -; clone_size: -; cdr3_aa: CASSLSALSTDTQYF; cdr3_nt: TGTGCCAGCAGTCTCTCAGCGCTAAGCACAGATACGCAGTATTTT
j_call: TRBJ2-2; v_call: TRBV28; d_call: TRBD1; clone_size: -; cdr3_aa: CASSPRTGTRYTGELFF; cdr3_nt: TGTGCCAGCAGTCCAAGGACAGGGACACGCTACACCGGGGAGCTGTTTTTT
j_call: TRBJ1-5; v_call: TRBV7-2; d_call: -; clone_size: -; cdr3_aa: CASSSGGDSWLNQPQHF; cdr3_nt: TGTGCCAGCAGCTCGGGGGGAGACAGTTGGTTGAATCAGCCCCAGCATTTT
j_call: TRBJ1-4; v_call: TRBV6-6; d_call: -; clone_size: -; cdr3_aa: CASTTREGNEKLFF; cdr3_nt: TGTGCCAGCACCACTAGGGAGGGTAATGAAAAACTGTTTTTT
j_call: TRBJ2-7; v_call: TRBV30; d_call: -; clone_size: -; cdr3_aa: CAWSVGEGSESYEQYF; cdr3_nt: TGTGCCTGGAGTGTAGGAGAGGGATCCGAGTCCTACGAGCAGTACTTC
j_call: TRBJ2-5; v_call: TRBV5-1; d_call: TRBD2; clone_size: once; cdr3_aa: CASSLVAGEQETQYF; cdr3_nt: TGCGCCAGCAGCTTGGTAGCGGGAGAACAAGAGACCCAGTACTTC
j_call: TRBJ2-7; v_call: TRBV4-2; d_call: TRBD1; clone_size: -; cdr3_aa: CASSQGYRQGPLSYEQYF; cdr3_nt: TGTGCCAGCAGCCAAGGGTATCGACAGGGGCCCCTCTCCTACGAGCAGTACTTC
j_call: TRBJ1-6; v_call: TRBV28; d_call: -; clone_size: -; cdr3_aa: CASSSSGGKNSPLHF; cdr3_nt: TGTGCCAGCAGTTCATCAGGCGGAAAGAATTCACCCCTCCACTTT
j_call: TRBJ2-3; v_call: TRBV18; d_call: -; clone_size: -; cdr3_aa: CASSPRVAGAAIAGLGTDTQYF; cdr3_nt: TGTGCCAGCTCACCGAGGGTAGCCGGGGCCGCGATCGCGGGACTCGGCACAGATACGCAGTATTTT
j_call: TRBJ1-1; v_call: TRBV7-6; d_call: -; clone_size: once; cdr3_aa: CASSLMEGDTEAFF; cdr3_nt: TGTGCCAGCAGCCTTATGGAAGGGGACACTGAAGCTTTCTTT
j_call: TRBJ1-4; v_call: TRBV4-1; d_call: -; clone_size: -; cdr3_aa: CASSGSRPGGKLFF; cdr3_nt: TGCGCCAGCAGCGGCTCCCGACCCGGGGGGAAACTGTTTTTT
j_call: TRBJ2-7; v_call: TRBV13; d_call: -; clone_size: -; cdr3_aa: CASSLVGEQYF; cdr3_nt: TGTGCCAGCAGCTTAGTGGGCGAGCAGTACTTC
j_call: TRBJ1-1; v_call: TRBV19; d_call: -; clone_size: -; cdr3_aa: CASSRGAWNTEAFF; cdr3_nt: TGTGCCAGTAGTAGGGGGGCCTGGAACACTGAAGCTTTCTTT
j_call: TRBJ2-1; v_call: TRBV5-4; d_call: -; clone_size: -; cdr3_aa: CASSLRGSLSYNEQFF; cdr3_nt: TGTGCCAGCAGCTTGAGAGGGAGCCTCTCCTACAATGAGCAGTTCTTC
j_call: TRBJ1-5; v_call: TRBV6-6; d_call: -; clone_size: -; cdr3_aa: CASSSRGSNQPQHF; cdr3_nt: TGTGCCAGCAGTTCGAGGGGAAGCAATCAGCCCCAGCATTTT
j_call: TRBJ2-5; v_call: TRBV9; d_call: -; clone_size: -; cdr3_aa: CASTPGWGETQYF; cdr3_nt: TGTGCCAGCACCCCGGGTTGGGGCGAGACCCAGTACTTC
j_call: TRBJ2-5; v_call: TRBV7-5; d_call: -; clone_size: once; cdr3_aa: CARSLILLSGRVLQTQYF; cdr3_nt: TGTGCCAGAAGCTTAATCTTGTTGAGCGGGAGGGTATTGCAGACCCAGTACTTC
j_call: TRBJ2-5; v_call: TRBV28; d_call: -; clone_size: -; cdr3_aa: CASRMDETQYF; cdr3_nt: TGTGCCAGCAGAATGGACGAGACCCAGTACTTC
j_call: TRBJ1-4; v_call: TRBV7-2; d_call: -; clone_size: once; cdr3_aa: CASSLANIATNEKLFF; cdr3_nt: TGTGCCAGCAGCTTAGCGAACATTGCAACTAATGAAAAACTGTTTTTT
j_call: TRBJ1-1; v_call: TRBV14; d_call: TRBD1; clone_size: -; cdr3_aa: CASSQEGGQGNTEAFF; cdr3_nt: TGTGCCAGCAGCCAAGAGGGGGGACAGGGGAACACTGAAGCTTTCTTT
j_call: TRBJ2-1; v_call: TRBV4-3; d_call: -; clone_size: -; cdr3_aa: CASSTLAGANNEQFF; cdr3_nt: TGCGCCAGCAGTACTCTAGCTGGAGCCAACAATGAGCAGTTCTTC
j_call: TRBJ1-5; v_call: TRBV6-5; d_call: -; clone_size: -; cdr3_aa: CASSRRGQPQHF; cdr3_nt: TGTGCCAGCAGTCGCCGAGGTCAGCCCCAGCATTTT
j_call: TRBJ2-7; v_call: TRBV7-2; d_call: -; clone_size: -; cdr3_aa: CASSLASAGNSYEQYF; cdr3_nt: TGTGCCAGCAGCTTAGCGTCGGCCGGGAATTCCTACGAGCAGTACTTC
j_call: TRBJ2-6; v_call: TRBV27; d_call: TRBD1; clone_size: -; cdr3_aa: CASSSRDRGLISGANVLTF; cdr3_nt: TGTGCCAGCAGTTCCCGGGACAGGGGGCTAATCTCTGGGGCCAACGTCCTGACTTTC
j_call: TRBJ2-7; v_call: TRBV5-6; d_call: TRBD2; clone_size: -; cdr3_aa: CASSPKREGPYEQYF; cdr3_nt: TGTGCCAGCAGCCCCAAGCGGGAGGGCCCCTACGAGCAGTACTTC
j_call: TRBJ2-5; v_call: TRBV5-5; d_call: -; clone_size: -; cdr3_aa: CASSSGLSQETQYF; cdr3_nt: TGTGCCAGCAGCTCGGGACTCTCCCAGGAGACCCAGTACTTC
j_call: TRBJ1-5; v_call: TRBV18; d_call: -; clone_size: -; cdr3_aa: CASSREQGFSNQPQHF; cdr3_nt: TGTGCCAGCTCACGCGAGCAAGGGTTTAGCAATCAGCCCCAGCATTTT
j_call: TRBJ2-7; v_call: TRBV7-2; d_call: TRBD1; clone_size: -; cdr3_aa: CASSLTGSDEQYF; cdr3_nt: TGTGCCAGCAGCTTGACAGGGAGCGACGAGCAGTACTTC
j_call: TRBJ2-3; v_call: TRBV5-6; d_call: TRBD1; clone_size: -; cdr3_aa: CASSLGTGSFSTDTQYF; cdr3_nt: TGTGCCAGCAGCTTGGGGACAGGATCCTTTAGCACAGATACGCAGTATTTT
j_call: TRBJ2-7; v_call: TRBV25-1; d_call: -; clone_size: -; cdr3_aa: CASSEIRSNYEQYF; cdr3_nt: TGTGCCAGCAGTGAAATACGCAGTAACTACGAGCAGTACTTC
j_call: TRBJ2-2; v_call: TRBV15; d_call: -; clone_size: -; cdr3_aa: CATSPQTSSAGELFF; cdr3_nt: TGTGCCACCAGCCCCCAGACGTCGTCGGCCGGGGAGCTGTTTTTT
j_call: TRBJ2-7; v_call: TRBV7-2; d_call: TRBD1; clone_size: -; cdr3_aa: CASSWDREDEQYF; cdr3_nt: TGTGCCAGCAGCTGGGACAGGGAAGACGAGCAGTACTTC
j_call: TRBJ2-2; v_call: TRBV19; d_call: -; clone_size: -; cdr3_aa: CASRGGPGELFF; cdr3_nt: TGTGCCAGTAGAGGGGGGCCCGGGGAGCTGTTTTTT
j_call: TRBJ1-1; v_call: TRBV9; d_call: TRBD1; clone_size: -; cdr3_aa: CASSVEPTGDTEAFF; cdr3_nt: TGTGCCAGCAGCGTAGAGCCGACAGGGGACACTGAAGCTTTCTTT
j_call: TRBJ1-3; v_call: TRBV5-1; d_call: -; clone_size: -; cdr3_aa: CASSLDPDGSVYTTYF; cdr3_nt: TGCGCCAGCAGCTTGGATCCGGACGGCAGTGTTTACACCACATATTTT
j_call: TRBJ1-1; v_call: TRBV19; d_call: -; clone_size: -; cdr3_aa: CASTPVGIMNTEAFF; cdr3_nt: TGTGCCAGTACCCCGGTAGGGATCATGAACACTGAAGCTTTCTTT
j_call: TRBJ1-1; v_call: TRBV6-6; d_call: -; clone_size: -; cdr3_aa: CASSYRGNTEAFF; cdr3_nt: TGTGCCAGCAGTTACAGGGGGAACACTGAAGCTTTCTTT
j_call: TRBJ2-6; v_call: TRBV27; d_call: -; clone_size: -; cdr3_aa: CASSFMGVSGANVLTF; cdr3_nt: TGTGCCAGCAGTTTTATGGGGGTGTCTGGGGCCAACGTCCTGACTTTC
j_call: TRBJ2-7; v_call: TRBV4-1; d_call: -; clone_size: -; cdr3_aa: CASSQVPTPNEQYF; cdr3_nt: TGCGCCAGCAGCCAAGTACCAACCCCTAACGAGCAGTACTTC
j_call: TRBJ1-1; v_call: TRBV11-3; d_call: -; clone_size: -; cdr3_aa: CASSFGLNTEAFF; cdr3_nt: TGTGCCAGCAGCTTCGGGCTGAACACTGAAGCTTTCTTT
j_call: TRBJ1-1; v_call: TRBV4-2; d_call: -; clone_size: -; cdr3_aa: CASSQEWGMWSEAFF; cdr3_nt: TGTGCCAGCAGCCAAGAATGGGGGATGTGGTCTGAAGCTTTCTTT
j_call: TRBJ2-7; v_call: TRBV6-6; d_call: TRBD1; clone_size: -; cdr3_aa: CASTPGTGYYEQYF; cdr3_nt: TGTGCCAGCACCCCCGGGACAGGGTACTACGAGCAGTACTTC
j_call: TRBJ1-5; v_call: TRBV18; d_call: -; clone_size: -; cdr3_aa: CASSSAGDQPQHF; cdr3_nt: TGTGCCAGCTCAAGCGCCGGAGATCAGCCCCAGCATTTT
j_call: TRBJ1-4; v_call: TRBV6-1; d_call: -; clone_size: -; cdr3_aa: CASSWGTNEKLFF; cdr3_nt: TGTGCCAGCAGCTGGGGCACTAATGAAAAACTGTTTTTT
j_call: TRBJ2-3; v_call: TRBV7-6; d_call: -; clone_size: -; cdr3_aa: CASSPLAGTDADTQYF; cdr3_nt: TGTGCCAGCAGCCCATTGGCGGGAACTGACGCAGATACGCAGTATTTT
j_call: TRBJ2-1; v_call: TRBV10-2; d_call: TRBD2; clone_size: -; cdr3_aa: CASRLAGGHNEQFF; cdr3_nt: TGCGCCAGCAGACTAGCGGGGGGGCATAATGAGCAGTTCTTC